The source of this T cell receptor (beta chain) is a study of T cells in Graves' hyperthyroidism and ophthalmopathy. Stable disease denoted Graves' hyperthyroidism without ophthalmopathy progression within 18 months. The hyperthyroidism patients had all been newly diagnosed, and their disease duration was under 2 months. Their ages ranged from 18 to 65 years. Each diagnosis was grounded in clinical symptoms, serum thyroxine and TRAb, thyroid ultrasound, and orbital computed tomography. General study points: By a 13 V-J model, ophthalmopathy was set apart from stable hyperthyroidism.

This clonotype was seen a few times. Its cognate antigen is unknown. The CDR3 regions of TCR beta were amplified from RNA transcripts. HTBI primers were used for first-round RT-PCR of the TCR CDR3. MiXCR was run by TCRdb on the multiplex PCR reads, yielding one entry per CDR3 protein. The sample has hundreds of thousands of distinct CDR3 sequences, around 39% seen once. The clonotype was recovered from a man aged 18-30 years with Graves' hyperthyroidism. What was sequenced was blood.

CDR3 bases: TGCAGCGGGGGCGGGGGGTACGTCGATGGCTACACCTTC. Translated: CSGGGGYVDGYTF. V gene TRBV29-1 combines with J gene TRBJ1-2, with D tentatively TRBD1 (5 bases). V was shortened by 7 bases and J by 6 bases, with 18 bases between the two germline ends. The CDR3 runs 13 residues. CDR1 and CDR2 (germline): SQVTM, ANQGSEA. Full variable domain (remainder filled in from reference TRBV29-1 and TRBJ1-2): SAVISQKPSRDICQRGTSLTIQCQVDSQVTMMFWYRQQPGQSLTLIATANQGSEATYESGFVIDKFPISRPNLTFSTLTVSNMSPEDSSIYLCSGGGGYVDGYTFGSGTRLTVV.